The present T cell receptor beta chain was sequenced within a study of shared clonotypes between healthy human individuals. Generated by immunoSEQ multiplex PCR, the TCRdb table keeps only in-frame clones and is missing some. The sample consists of about a million clones, about 72% of them appearing once. This clone was counted only a few times. The germline V gene encodes CDR1 MGHRA and CDR2 YSYEKL. Trimming removed 3 bases from V and 1 base from J; junction bases left unmatched: 13. The CDR3 covers 19 residues. CD4+ cells underwent separation, giving CD45RA+ naive and CD45RA-negative memory subsets.

The chain joins TRBV4-1 to TRBJ2-3, with TRBD2 identical over 10 bases. The specimen sequenced was memory CD4+ T cells from PBMCs. Subset specified: CD45RA-negative fraction. The TCR originated in a man in his late teens or twenties in good health. Some clones in this sample may be carry-over from other donors' samples. In DNA form, the CDR3 reads TGCGCCAGCAGCCAGGACCCACGAAGCGGGAGGGCCGGCACAGATACGCAGTATTTT. This encodes CASSQDPRSGRAGTDTQYF.